A single sample gave rise to the 20 T cell receptor beta chains below, sequenced in a study of regulatory T cells in long-lasting Graves disease. Noted time point: newly diagnosed GD, antithyroid drugs for less than 3 months. Preparation of the TCR library used RNA extracted from PBMCs. Construction of TCR beta libraries relied on iRepertoire HTBI primers and on Arm-PCR targeting CDR3 regions. Using its own MiXCR run on the multiplex PCR reads, TCRdb lists one record per CDR3 protein. The profile shows approximately 360,000 distinct CDR3 sequences, 12% of them singletons. The sample also formed part of further work on T cells in Graves' hyperthyroidism and ophthalmopathy.

The specimen comprised peripheral blood mononuclear cells (PBMCs), sampled at new diagnosis, from a patient treated with antithyroid drugs. The receptor set was obtained from a woman in her late teens or twenties with Graves disease.

This clonotype has ten or more counts. The rearrangement uses TRBV7-3 and TRBJ1-1, with D unclear. The germline CDR1 and CDR2 sequences are SGHTA and FQGTGA. The germline V and J ends were trimmed by 6 bases and 1 base, with 9 bases remaining between them. The CDR3 loop spans 13 amino acids. CDR3 protein: CASSQDWNTEAFF. The CDR3 DNA follows: TGTGCCAGCAGTCAAGACTGGAACACTGAAGCTTTCTTT. Looking up the rest from reference TRBV7-3 and TRBJ1-1 gives the full variable domain: GAGVSQTPSNKVTEKGKYVELRCDPISGHTALYWYRQSLGQGPEFLIYFQGTGAADDSGLPNDRFFAVRPEGSVSTLKIQRTERGDSAVYLCASSQDWNTEAFFGQGTRLTVV.

The table lists this clonotype with many counts. V gene TRBV20-1 combines with J gene TRBJ1-1; D is perhaps TRBD1 (6 bases). Germline V lookup: CDR1 DFQATT, CDR2 SNEGSKA (reference sequence). The CDR3 length is 12 residues. V was pared by 6 bases and J by 11 bases, with 19 bases between. This CDR3 reads CSAVTGNLGAFF. For the CDR3, the DNA is TGCAGTGCGGTGACAGGCAACCTTGGGGCTTTCTTT.

This clonotype was seen at least ten times. The J gene is TRBJ1-2, the V gene TRBV7-6, with D maybe TRBD1 (6 bases). Trimming shortened V by 0 bases and J by 5 bases, and 7 bases separated the two germline ends. CDR3 size: 13 residues. Germline-derived CDR1 and CDR2 are SGHVS and FNYEAQ. This CDR3 reads CASSLAQGYGYTF. CDR3 bases: TGTGCCAGCAGCTTAGCCCAGGGGTATGGCTACACCTTC.

This clonotype has a handful of counts. The genes are TRBV6-1 and TRBJ1-1; TRBD1 might be the D (6 bases). The CDR3 totals 15 residues. From germline, CDR1 is MNHNS and CDR2 SASEGT. Trimming stripped 8 bases from V and 2 bases from J, with 18 bases between. The CDR3 loop is CASYDGGGLNTEAFF. CDR3 bases: TGTGCCAGCTACGACGGTGGGGGGCTTAACACTGAAGCTTTCTTT.

The sample holds a few counts of this clonotype. The CDR3 carries no conserved terminal phenylalanine or tryptophan, so it likely arises from a read error. The chain recombines TRBV7-3 with TRBJ2-7, with D possibly TRBD1 on 5 matching bases. V lost 0 bases and J lost 1, with 10 bases in between. The CDR3 length is 15 residues. Germline V gene lookup returns CDR1 SGHTA and CDR2 FQGTGA. CDR3: CASSLTGDSSYEQYS. In nucleotides, the CDR3 is TGTGCCAGCAGCTTAACGGGTGACAGTTCCTACGAGCAGTACTCC.

This clonotype was seen repeatedly, ten times or more. This chain uses TRBV3-1 with TRBJ2-2, with no clear D. CDR3 size: 14 residues. V lost 6 bases, J lost 5 bases, and 13 bases lay in between. Germline CDR1 is LGHDT and CDR2 is YNNKEL (reference sequence). DNA of the CDR3: TGTGCCAGCAGTTACGGACCGCGTACCGGGGAGCTGTTTTTT. It codes for CASSYGPRTGELFF.

This clonotype was counted at least ten times. V gene TRBV20-1 combines with J gene TRBJ2-7; D may be TRBD1 or TRBD2 (5 bases each). This CDR3 is built from 13 residues. Germline V CDR1 and CDR2: DFQATT, SNEGSKA (reference sequence). The V end was cut by 4 bases, the J end by 5 bases, with 15 bases between. In nucleotides, the CDR3 is TGCAGTGCTACGCCAGGGCCGGGAAACGAGCAGTACGTC. Translated: CSATPGPGNEQYV.

This clonotype was picked up many times. The chain carries TRBV7-2 and TRBJ1-2, with D uncertain. CDR1 and CDR2 from the germline V gene are SGHTA and FQGNSA. The V end was cut by 3 bases, the J end by 6 bases, with 11 bases between. The CDR3 sequence is 13 residues long. CDR3 region: CASSFVGSNGYTF. The DNA for the CDR3 is TGTGCCAGCAGCTTCGTAGGATCAAATGGCTACACCTTC. Full variable domain (missing parts from reference TRBV7-2 and TRBJ1-2): GAGVSQSPSNKVTEKGKDVELRCDPISGHTALYWYRQSLGQGLEFLIYFQGNSAPDKSGLPSDRFSAERTGGSVSTLTIQRTQQEDSAVYLCASSFVGSNGYTFGSGTRLTVV.

This clonotype was detected ten times or more. This rearrangement joins TRBV6-2 or TRBV6-3 to TRBJ1-4; D not resolved. Deletions cut 0 bases from V and 1 base from J, with 0 bases between. In germline, CDR1 is MNHEY, CDR2 SVGEGT. This CDR3 comprises 13 residues. CDR3 sequence (DNA): TGTGCCAGCAGTTACTCAACTAATGAAAAACTGTTTTTT. The encoded protein is CASSYSTNEKLFF.

This clonotype turned up a few times. This chain connects TRBV7-9 to TRBJ2-1, with 7 positions matching TRBD2. V lost 3 bases, J lost 9 bases, and 2 bases stayed unmatched. CDR3 length equals 12 residues. CDR1 and CDR2 (germline): SEHNR, FQNEAQ (reference sequence). The CDR3 protein is CASSFGRTEQFF. In nucleotides, the CDR3 is TGTGCCAGCAGCTTCGGGAGGACTGAGCAGTTCTTC.

This clonotype was recorded many times. This chain joins TRBV6-5 and TRBJ2-7; D uncertain. V was trimmed by 4 bases and J by 7 bases, leaving 11 bases between them. Germline CDR1 reads MNHEY; CDR2 reads SVGAGI. CDR3 length: 12 amino acids. The DNA for the CDR3 is TGTGCCAGCAGTTTCGCCCAAAGGGAGCAGTACTTC. Protein: CASSFAQREQYF.

This clonotype was observed at least ten times. This chain joins TRBV29-1 and TRBJ2-1; a weak D match, TRBD1 (5 bases). The germline V gene encodes CDR1 SQVTM and CDR2 ANQGSEA. V was pared by 5 bases and J by 9 bases, with 17 bases between. The CDR3 runs to 13 residues. CDR3 sequence reads: CSVRGRLLGEQFF. The DNA for the CDR3 is TGCAGCGTTAGGGGTCGCCTCTTAGGTGAGCAGTTCTTC.

The table lists this clonotype with many counts. V usage is TRBV7-2 and J usage is TRBJ1-1, with unresolved D. CDR1 SGHTA and CDR2 FQGNSA come from the germline V gene. Trimming took 7 bases from V and 9 from J, leaving 15 bases between them. CDR3 length: 12 residues. The CDR3 here is CASNFLRGQAFF. In nucleotides, the CDR3 is TGTGCCAGCAACTTCCTTAGAGGGCAAGCTTTCTTT.

The chain is built from TRBV15 and TRBJ1-1, with unresolved D. Germline V gene sequence: CDR1 LNHNV, CDR2 YYDKDF (reference sequence). The CDR3 sequence is 12 residues long. Trimming removed 2 bases at V and 7 bases at J, with 8 bases between. The CDR3 sequence is CATSRRGIEAFF. The CDR3 DNA sequence: TGTGCCACCAGCAGACGGGGAATTGAAGCTTTCTTT.

This clonotype has just one count. The chain has TRBV29-1 and TRBJ1-2; D not certain. Germline CDR1 and CDR2: SQVTM and ANQGSEA. The CDR3 is made up of 11 amino acids. Trimming took off 4 bases at V and 0 bases at J, with 3 bases between the two ends. The CDR3: CSVGPNYGYTF. In DNA, the CDR3 is TGCAGCGTTGGTCCTAACTATGGCTACACCTTC.

Ten or more counts support this clonotype. The chain combines TRBV7-2 with TRBJ1-1; D unresolved. V was cut by 3 bases and J by 0 bases, with 14 bases left in between. Germline CDR1 and CDR2: SGHTA and FQGNSA. This CDR3 is built from 16 residues. DNA of the CDR3: TGTGCCAGCAGCTTCGCCGGACGAATAATGAACACTGAAGCTTTCTTT. This translates into CASSFAGRIMNTEAFF.

This clonotype was detected ten times or more. The chain employs TRBV7-2 and TRBJ2-2, with D perhaps TRBD1 or TRBD2 (6 bases each). Trimming stripped 5 bases from V and 3 bases from J, with 16 bases between. The CDR3 contains 16 residues. Germline CDR1 reads SGHTA; CDR2 reads FQGNSA. The CDR3 DNA is TGTGCCAGCAGCCCCCGCCAGGGGAGGTACACCGGGGAGCTGTTTTTT. Protein sequence: CASSPRQGRYTGELFF.

This clonotype was observed many times. This rearrangement joins TRBV20-1 to TRBJ1-4; D unclear. The CDR3 runs to 12 residues. Germline lookup yields CDR1 DFQATT and CDR2 SNEGSKA (reference sequence). V lost 6 bases and J 8 bases, leaving 13 bases between the germline ends. Here the CDR3 DNA reads TGCAGTGCATCCCAATCCGTAGAAAAACTGTTTTTT. It yields the protein CSASQSVEKLFF.

Only a few counts were recorded for this clonotype. This rearrangement joins TRBV19 to TRBJ2-1; unclear D gene. The germline V gene has CDR1 LNHDA and CDR2 SQIVND (reference sequence). V lost 7 bases and J lost 5, with 9 bases in between. The CDR3 contains 12 residues. Here the CDR3 reads CASNQGNNEQFF. In nucleotides, the CDR3 is TGTGCCAGTAATCAAGGGAACAATGAGCAGTTCTTC.

This clonotype has more than one count but fewer than ten. The rearrangement joins TRBV7-2 to TRBJ1-3; possibly TRBD1 for D (6 bases). Trimming removed 3 bases at V and 2 bases at J, with 8 bases between. This CDR3 has 14 residues. CDR1 and CDR2 (germline): SGHTA, FQGNSA. As DNA, the CDR3 is TGTGCCAGCAGCTTTAGGGGGGCTGGAAACACCATATATTTT. It yields the protein CASSFRGAGNTIYF.